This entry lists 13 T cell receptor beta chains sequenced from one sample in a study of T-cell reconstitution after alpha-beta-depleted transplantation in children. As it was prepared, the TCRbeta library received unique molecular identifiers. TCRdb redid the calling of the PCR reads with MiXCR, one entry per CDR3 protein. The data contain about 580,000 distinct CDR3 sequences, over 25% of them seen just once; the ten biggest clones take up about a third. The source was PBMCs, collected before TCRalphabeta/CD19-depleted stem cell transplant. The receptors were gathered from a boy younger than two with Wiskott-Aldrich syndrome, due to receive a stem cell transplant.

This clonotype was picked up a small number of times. CDR3 loop: CASSYLEEDTQYF. The CDR3 DNA follows: TGTGCCAGCAGTTACTTGGAGGAGGATACGCAGTATTTT. The chain is built from TRBV6-5 and TRBJ2-3; D might be TRBD2 (5 bases). The CDR3 runs to 13 residues. V lost 1 base and J 6 bases, leaving 8 bases between the germline ends. Germline V gene lookup returns CDR1 MNHEY and CDR2 SVGAGI.

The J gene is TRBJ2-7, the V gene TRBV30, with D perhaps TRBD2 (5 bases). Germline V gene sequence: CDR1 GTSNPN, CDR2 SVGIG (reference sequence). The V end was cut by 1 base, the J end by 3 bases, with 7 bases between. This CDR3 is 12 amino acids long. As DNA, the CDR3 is TGTGCCTGGAGTGCGGGAAACTACGAGCAGTACTTC. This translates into CAWSAGNYEQYF.

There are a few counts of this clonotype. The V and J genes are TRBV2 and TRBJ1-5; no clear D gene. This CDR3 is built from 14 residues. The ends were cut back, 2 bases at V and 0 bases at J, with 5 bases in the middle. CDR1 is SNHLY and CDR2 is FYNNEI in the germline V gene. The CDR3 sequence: CASSESGSNQPQHF. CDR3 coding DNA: TGTGCCAGCAGTGAATCGGGTAGCAATCAGCCCCAGCATTTT.

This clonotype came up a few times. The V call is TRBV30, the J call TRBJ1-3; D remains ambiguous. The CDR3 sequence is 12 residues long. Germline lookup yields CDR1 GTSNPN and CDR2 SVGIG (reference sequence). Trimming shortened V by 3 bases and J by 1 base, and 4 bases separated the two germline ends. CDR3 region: CAWSPSGNTIYF. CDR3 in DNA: TGTGCCTGGAGCCCGTCTGGAAACACCATATATTTT.

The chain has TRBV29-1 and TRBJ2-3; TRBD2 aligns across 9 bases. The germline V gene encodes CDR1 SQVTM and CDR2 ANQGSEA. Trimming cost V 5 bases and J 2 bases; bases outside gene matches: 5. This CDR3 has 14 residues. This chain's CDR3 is CSVLAGVTTDTQYF. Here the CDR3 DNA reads TGCAGCGTTTTAGCGGGAGTAACCACAGATACGCAGTATTTT.

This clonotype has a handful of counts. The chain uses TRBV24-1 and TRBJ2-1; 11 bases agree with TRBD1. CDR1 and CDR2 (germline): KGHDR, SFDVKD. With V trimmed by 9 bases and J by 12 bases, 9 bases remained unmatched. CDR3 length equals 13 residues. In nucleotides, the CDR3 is TGTGCCACCGGGGACAGGGGGAGTGGGGGGCAGTTCTTC. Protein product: CATGDRGSGGQFF.

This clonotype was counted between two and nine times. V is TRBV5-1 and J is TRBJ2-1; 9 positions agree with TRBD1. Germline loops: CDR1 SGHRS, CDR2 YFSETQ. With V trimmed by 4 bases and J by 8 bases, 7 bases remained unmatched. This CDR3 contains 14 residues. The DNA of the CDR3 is TGCGCCAGCAGCGCCGGGACAGGGAACGATGAGCAGTTCTTC. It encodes CASSAGTGNDEQFF.

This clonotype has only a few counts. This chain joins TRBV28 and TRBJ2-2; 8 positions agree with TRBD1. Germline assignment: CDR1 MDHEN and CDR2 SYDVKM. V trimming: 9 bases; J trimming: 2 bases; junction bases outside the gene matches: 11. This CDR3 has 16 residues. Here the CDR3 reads CASDSIGQGNTGELFF. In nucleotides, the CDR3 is TGTGCCAGTGATTCGATCGGACAGGGCAACACCGGGGAGCTGTTTTTT.

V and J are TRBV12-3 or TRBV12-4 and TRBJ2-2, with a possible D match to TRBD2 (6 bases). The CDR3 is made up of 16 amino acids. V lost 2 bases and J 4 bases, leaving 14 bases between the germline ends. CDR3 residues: CASSLSAGSSTGELFF. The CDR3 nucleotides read TGTGCCAGCAGTTTATCGGCGGGGAGTAGCACCGGGGAGCTGTTTTTT.

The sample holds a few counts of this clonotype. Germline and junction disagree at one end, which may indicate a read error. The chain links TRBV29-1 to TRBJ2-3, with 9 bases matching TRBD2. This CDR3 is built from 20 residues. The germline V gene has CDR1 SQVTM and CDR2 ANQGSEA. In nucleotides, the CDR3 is TGCAGCGTTGAAGACATGGGGGTAGCGGGAGAGGTTCGTAGCACGGATACGCAGTATTTT. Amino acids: CSVEDMGVAGEVRSTDTQYF.

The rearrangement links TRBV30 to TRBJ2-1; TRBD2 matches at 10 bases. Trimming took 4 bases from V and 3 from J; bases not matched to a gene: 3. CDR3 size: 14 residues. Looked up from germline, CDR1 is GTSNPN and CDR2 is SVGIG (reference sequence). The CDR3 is CAWTSGSIYNEQFF. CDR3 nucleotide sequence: TGTGCCTGGACTAGCGGGAGTATCTACAATGAGCAGTTCTTC. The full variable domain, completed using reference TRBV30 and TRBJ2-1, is SQTIHQWPATLVQPVGSPLSLECTVEGTSNPNLYWYRQAAGRGLQLLFYSVGIGQISSEVPQNLSASRPQDRQFILSSKKLLLSDSGFYLCAWTSGSIYNEQFFGPGTRLTVL.

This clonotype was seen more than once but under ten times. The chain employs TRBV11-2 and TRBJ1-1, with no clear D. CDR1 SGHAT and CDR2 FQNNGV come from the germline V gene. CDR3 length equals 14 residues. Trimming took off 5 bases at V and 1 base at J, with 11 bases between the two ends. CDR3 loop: CASSRGSKNTEAFF. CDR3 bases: TGTGCCAGCAGCCGAGGGAGTAAGAACACTGAAGCTTTCTTT.

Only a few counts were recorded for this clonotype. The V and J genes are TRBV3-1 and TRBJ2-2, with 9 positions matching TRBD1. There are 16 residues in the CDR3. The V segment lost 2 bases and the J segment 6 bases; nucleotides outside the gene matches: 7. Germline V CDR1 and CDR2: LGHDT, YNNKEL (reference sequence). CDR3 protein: CASSQTDRGLAGELFF. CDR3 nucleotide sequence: TGTGCCAGCAGCCAAACCGACAGGGGGTTGGCCGGGGAGCTGTTTTTT.